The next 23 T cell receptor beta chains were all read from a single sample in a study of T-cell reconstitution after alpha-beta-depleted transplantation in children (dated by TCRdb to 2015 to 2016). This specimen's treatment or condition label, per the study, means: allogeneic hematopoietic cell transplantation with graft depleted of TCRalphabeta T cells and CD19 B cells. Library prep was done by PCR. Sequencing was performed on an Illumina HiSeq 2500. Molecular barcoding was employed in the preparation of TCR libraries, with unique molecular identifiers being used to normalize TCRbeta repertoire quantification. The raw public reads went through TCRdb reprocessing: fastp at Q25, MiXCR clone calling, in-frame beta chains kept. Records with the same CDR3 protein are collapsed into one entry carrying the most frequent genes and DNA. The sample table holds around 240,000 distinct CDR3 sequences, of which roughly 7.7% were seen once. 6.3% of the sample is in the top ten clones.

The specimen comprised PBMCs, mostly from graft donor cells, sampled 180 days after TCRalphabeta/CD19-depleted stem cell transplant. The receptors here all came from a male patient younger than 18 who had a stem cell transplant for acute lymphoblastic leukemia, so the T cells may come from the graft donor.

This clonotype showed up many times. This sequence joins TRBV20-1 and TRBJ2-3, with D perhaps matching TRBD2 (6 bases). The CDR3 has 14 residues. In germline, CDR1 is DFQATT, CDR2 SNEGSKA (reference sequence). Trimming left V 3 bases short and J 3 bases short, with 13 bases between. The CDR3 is CSASLGGPTDTQYF. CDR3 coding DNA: TGCAGTGCTAGCCTTGGAGGGCCGACAGATACGCAGTATTTT.

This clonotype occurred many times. In nucleotides, the CDR3 is TGTGCCAGCAGCTTAGCTGGACGTGTTAGTAAGCAGTACTTC. It codes for CASSLAGRVSKQYF. The V call is TRBV11-2, the J call TRBJ2-7; D gene uncertain. CDR1 and CDR2 (germline): SGHAT, FQNNGV. This CDR3 is 14 amino acids long. Trimming left V 1 base short and J 8 bases short, with 15 bases between.

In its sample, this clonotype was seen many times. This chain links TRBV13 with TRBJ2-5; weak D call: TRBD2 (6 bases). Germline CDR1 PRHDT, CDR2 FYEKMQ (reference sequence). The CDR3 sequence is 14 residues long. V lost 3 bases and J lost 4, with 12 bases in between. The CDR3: CASSLGLGGETQYF. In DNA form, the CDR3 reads TGTGCCAGCAGCTTGGGACTCGGGGGAGAGACCCAGTACTTC.

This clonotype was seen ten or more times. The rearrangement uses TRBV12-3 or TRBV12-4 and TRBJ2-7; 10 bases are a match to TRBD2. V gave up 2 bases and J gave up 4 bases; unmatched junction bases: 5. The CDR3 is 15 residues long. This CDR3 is CASSLIAGGLYEQYF. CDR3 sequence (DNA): TGTGCCAGCAGTTTAATAGCGGGAGGTTTATACGAGCAGTACTTC.

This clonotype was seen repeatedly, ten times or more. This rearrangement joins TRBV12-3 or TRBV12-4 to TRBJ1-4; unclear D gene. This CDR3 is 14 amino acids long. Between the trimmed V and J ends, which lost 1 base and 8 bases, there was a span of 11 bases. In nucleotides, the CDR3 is TGTGCCAGCAGTTTAGACTGGGGAAGGGAAAAACTGTTTTTT. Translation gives CASSLDWGREKLFF.

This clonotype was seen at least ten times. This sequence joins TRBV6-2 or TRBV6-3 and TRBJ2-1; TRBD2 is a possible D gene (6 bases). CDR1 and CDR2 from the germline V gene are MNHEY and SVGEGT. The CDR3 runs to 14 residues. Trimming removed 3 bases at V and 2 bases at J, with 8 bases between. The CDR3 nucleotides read TGTGCCAGCAGTTATAGCGGCCCCTACAATGAGCAGTTCTTC. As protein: CASSYSGPYNEQFF.

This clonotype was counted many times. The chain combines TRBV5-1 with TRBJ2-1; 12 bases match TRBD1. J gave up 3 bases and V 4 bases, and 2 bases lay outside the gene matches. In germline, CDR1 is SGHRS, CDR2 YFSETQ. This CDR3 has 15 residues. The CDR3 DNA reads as TGCGCCAGCAGCGGGACAGGGGGCTTCTACAATGAGCAGTTCTTC. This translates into CASSGTGGFYNEQFF.

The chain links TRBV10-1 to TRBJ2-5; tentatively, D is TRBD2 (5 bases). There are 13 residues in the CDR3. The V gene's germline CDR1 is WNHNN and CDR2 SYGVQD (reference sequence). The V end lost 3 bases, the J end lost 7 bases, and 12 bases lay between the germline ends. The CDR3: CASSETGLGTQYF. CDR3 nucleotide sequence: TGCGCCAGCAGTGAAACGGGATTGGGGACCCAGTACTTC.

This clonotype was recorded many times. CDR3 in amino acids: CASSLGLAGVAADTQYF. CDR3 bases: TGCGCCAGCAGCTTGGGACTAGCGGGAGTGGCGGCAGATACGCAGTATTTT. The chain has TRBV5-1 and TRBJ2-3; 12 nucleotides align to TRBD2. The CDR3 has 17 residues. J gave up 4 bases and V 0 bases, and 6 bases lay outside the gene matches. In germline, CDR1 is SGHRS, CDR2 YFSETQ.

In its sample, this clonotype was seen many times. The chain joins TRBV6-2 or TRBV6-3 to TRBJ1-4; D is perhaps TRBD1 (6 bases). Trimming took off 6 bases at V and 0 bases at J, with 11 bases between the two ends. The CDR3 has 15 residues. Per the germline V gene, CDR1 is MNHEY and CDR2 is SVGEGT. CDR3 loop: CASSFWTATNEKLFF. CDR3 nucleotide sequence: TGTGCCAGCAGCTTCTGGACAGCAACTAATGAAAAACTGTTTTTT.

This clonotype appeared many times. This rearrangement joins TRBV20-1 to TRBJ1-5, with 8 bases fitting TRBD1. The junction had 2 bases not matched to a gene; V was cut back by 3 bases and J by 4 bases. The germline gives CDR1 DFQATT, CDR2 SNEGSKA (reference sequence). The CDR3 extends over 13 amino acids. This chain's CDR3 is CSARTGVNQPQHF. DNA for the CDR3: TGCAGTGCTAGGACAGGGGTAAATCAGCCCCAGCATTTT.

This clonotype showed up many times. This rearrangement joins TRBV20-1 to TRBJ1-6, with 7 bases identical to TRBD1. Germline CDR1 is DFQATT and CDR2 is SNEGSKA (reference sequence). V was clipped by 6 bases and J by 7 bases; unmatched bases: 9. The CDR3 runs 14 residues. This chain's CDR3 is CSAQGLVGNSPLHF. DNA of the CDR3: TGCAGTGCACAGGGGCTAGTGGGGAATTCACCCCTCCACTTT.

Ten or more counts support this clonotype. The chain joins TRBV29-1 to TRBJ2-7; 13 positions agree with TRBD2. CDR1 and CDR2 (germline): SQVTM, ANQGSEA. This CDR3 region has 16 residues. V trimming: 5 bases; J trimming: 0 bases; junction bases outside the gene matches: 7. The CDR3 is CSVTLAGGPRSYEQYF. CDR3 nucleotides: TGCAGCGTTACACTAGCGGGAGGGCCCCGCTCCTACGAGCAGTACTTC.

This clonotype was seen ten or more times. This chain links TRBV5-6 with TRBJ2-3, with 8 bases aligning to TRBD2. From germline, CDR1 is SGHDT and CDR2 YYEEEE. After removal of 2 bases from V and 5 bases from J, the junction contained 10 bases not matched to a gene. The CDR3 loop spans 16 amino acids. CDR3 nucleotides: TGTGCCAGCAGCTTTGAGGAGGGGACTAGTGGAGATACGCAGTATTTT. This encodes CASSFEEGTSGDTQYF.

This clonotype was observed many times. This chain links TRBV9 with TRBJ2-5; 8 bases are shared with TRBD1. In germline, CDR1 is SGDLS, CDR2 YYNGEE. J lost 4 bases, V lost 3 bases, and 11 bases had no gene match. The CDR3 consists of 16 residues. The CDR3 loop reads CASSATGQAGGETQYF. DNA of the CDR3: TGTGCCAGCAGCGCGACGGGACAGGCCGGAGGAGAGACCCAGTACTTC.

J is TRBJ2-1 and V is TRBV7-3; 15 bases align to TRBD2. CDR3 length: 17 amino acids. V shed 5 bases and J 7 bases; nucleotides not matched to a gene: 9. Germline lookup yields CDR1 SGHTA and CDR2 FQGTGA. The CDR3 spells CASSRTGTSGGRNEQFF. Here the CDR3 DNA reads TGTGCCAGCAGCAGAACCGGGACTAGCGGGGGGCGAAATGAGCAGTTCTTC.

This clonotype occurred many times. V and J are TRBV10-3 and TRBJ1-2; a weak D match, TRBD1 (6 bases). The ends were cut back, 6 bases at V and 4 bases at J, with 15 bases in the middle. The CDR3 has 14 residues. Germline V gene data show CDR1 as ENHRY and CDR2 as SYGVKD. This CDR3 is CAIRAGVEAYGYTF. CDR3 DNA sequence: TGTGCCATCAGGGCAGGGGTTGAGGCCTATGGCTACACCTTC.

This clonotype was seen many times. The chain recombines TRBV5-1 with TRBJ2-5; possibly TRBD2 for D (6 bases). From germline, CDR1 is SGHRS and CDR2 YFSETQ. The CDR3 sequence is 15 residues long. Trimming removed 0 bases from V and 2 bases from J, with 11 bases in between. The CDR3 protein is CASSLVTGLQETQYF. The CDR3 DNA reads TGCGCCAGCAGCTTGGTTACAGGACTACAAGAGACCCAGTACTTC.

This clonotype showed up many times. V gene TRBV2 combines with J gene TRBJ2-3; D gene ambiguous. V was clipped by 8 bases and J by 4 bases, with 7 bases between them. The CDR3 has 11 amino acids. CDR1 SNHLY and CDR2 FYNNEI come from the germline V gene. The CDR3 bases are TGTGCCAGCGGGTTATCAGATACGCAGTATTTT. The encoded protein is CASGLSDTQYF.

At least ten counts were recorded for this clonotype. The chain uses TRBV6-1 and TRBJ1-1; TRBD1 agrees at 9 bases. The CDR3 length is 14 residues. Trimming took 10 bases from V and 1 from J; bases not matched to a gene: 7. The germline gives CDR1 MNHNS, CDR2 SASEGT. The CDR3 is CAIPQGAGNTEAFF. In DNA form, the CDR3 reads TGTGCCATTCCACAGGGGGCAGGGAACACTGAAGCTTTCTTT.

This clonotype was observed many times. CDR3 nucleotide sequence: TGCAGTGCTAGTGAATCTAATGAGCAGTTCTTC. Translation gives CSASESNEQFF. The chain combines TRBV20-1 with TRBJ2-1; D not certain. Germline CDR1 is DFQATT and CDR2 is SNEGSKA (reference sequence). Trimming took 3 bases from V and 7 from J, leaving 7 bases between them. The CDR3 runs 11 residues.

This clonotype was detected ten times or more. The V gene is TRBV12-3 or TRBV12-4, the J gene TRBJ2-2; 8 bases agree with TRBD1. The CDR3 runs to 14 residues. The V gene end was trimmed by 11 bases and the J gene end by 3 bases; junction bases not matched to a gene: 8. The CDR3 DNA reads TGTGCCGGCGGCAGGGGGCTGGACACCGGGGAGCTGTTTTTT. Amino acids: CAGGRGLDTGELFF.

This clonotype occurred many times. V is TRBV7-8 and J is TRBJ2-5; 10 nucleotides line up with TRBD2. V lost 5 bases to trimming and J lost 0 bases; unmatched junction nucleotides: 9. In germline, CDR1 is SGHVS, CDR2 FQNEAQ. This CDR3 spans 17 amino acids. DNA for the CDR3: TGTGCCAGCAGCCCCCAACTAGCGGGGTTTTACCAAGAGACCCAGTACTTC. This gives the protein CASSPQLAGFYQETQYF.